These T cell receptor beta chains were read from a single sample in a study of naive CD8 T cells in extremely preterm neonates. The protocol was immunoSEQ multiplex PCR, while the TCRdb copy is restricted to in-frame clones and leaves out a portion. The sample records 7,000 or so clones, roughly nine tenths being singletons. Sequencing was done on a sample of naive CD8+ T cells from cord blood. The receptors were gathered from a newborn in good health. Each CDR3 is given with its conserved first and last residue. Fields, in order: J gene, D gene, clone size, V gene, CDR3 DNA, CDR3 protein. The D gene is left open where the match is weak. Clone size, where shown, is once, few, many, or a class for clones that have expanded.

>TRBJ1-6|TRBD1|-|TRBV27
TGTGCCAGCAGTTCCCTGACAGGGGTCTCCTATAATTCACCCCTCCACTTT
CASSSLTGVSYNSPLHF
>TRBJ2-7|-|-|TRBV7-7
TGTGCTAGCAGCCCATCACTAGGGCTCGAGCAGTACTTC
CASSPSLGLEQYF
>TRBJ2-1|TRBD1|-|TRBV9
TGTGCCAGCAGCGTACGGACAGGGGAGGGCAATGAGCAGTTCTTC
CASSVRTGEGNEQFF
>TRBJ1-4|TRBD1|-|TRBV4-1
TGCGCCAGCAGCATCTCCGTACAGGGGGGAGAAAAACTGTTTTTT
CASSISVQGGEKLFF
>TRBJ2-1|TRBD2|-|TRBV11-2
TGTGCCAGCAGCTTAGCGGGAGGTAGCTCCTACAATGAGCAGTTCTTC
CASSLAGGSSYNEQFF
>TRBJ1-2|-|-|TRBV29-1
TGCAGCGTGGGCCGGGGGGAAGGCTACACCTTC
CSVGRGEGYTF
>TRBJ1-2|-|-|TRBV19
TGTGCCAGTAGTATAGAAACAGCTTACTATGGCTACACCTTC
CASSIETAYYGYTF
>TRBJ2-3|TRBD1|-|TRBV4-3
TGCGCCAGCAGCCAAGAGGGACAGGGGGCAGATACGCAGTATTTT
CASSQEGQGADTQYF
>TRBJ2-3|-|few|TRBV9
TGTGCCAGCAGCGTAGGTAGCGCTCCAGATACGCAGTATTTT
CASSVGSAPDTQYF
>TRBJ1-2|-|-|TRBV9
TGTGCCAGCAGCGTCCAGGGCAACTATGGCTACACCTTC
CASSVQGNYGYTF
>TRBJ1-2|TRBD1|-|TRBV27
TGTGCCAGCAGCTTATCGACAGGGTTCGGCTATGGCTACACCTTC
CASSLSTGFGYGYTF
>TRBJ1-2|-|-|TRBV5-1
TGCGCCAGCAGTTTGGACGGCTATGGCTACACCTTC
CASSLDGYGYTF
>TRBJ2-7|-|-|TRBV21-1
TGTGCCAGCAGCAAAGGACACTCCTACGAGCAGTACTTC
CASSKGHSYEQYF
>TRBJ2-3|TRBD1|-|TRBV5-1
TGCGCCAGCACGCAAATAGGGGGCGAAGATACGCAGTATTTT
CASTQIGGEDTQYF
>TRBJ1-1|-|-|TRBV11-2
TGTGCCAGCAGTCACCTGCGGAACACTGAAGCTTTCTTT
CASSHLRNTEAFF
>TRBJ2-2|-|-|TRBV5-1
TGCGCCAGCAGCTTAGAGGACACCGGGGAGCTGTTTTTT
CASSLEDTGELFF
>TRBJ2-1|-|-|TRBV20-1
TGCAGTGCTAGATATTACAATGAGCAGTTCTTC
CSARYYNEQFF
>TRBJ2-5|TRBD1|-|TRBV25-1
TGTGCCAGCAGTGTCAGACAGGGGGAAGACCAAGAGACCCAGTACTTC
CASSVRQGEDQETQYF
>TRBJ2-5|-|-|TRBV7-9
TGTGCCAGCAGCTTGCCCGGCGGGGAGACCCAGTACTTC
CASSLPGGETQYF
>TRBJ2-7|-|-|TRBV27
TGTGCCAGCAGATCCCATGGACAAACCTACGAGCAGTACTTC
CASRSHGQTYEQYF
>TRBJ2-2|TRBD2|-|TRBV19
TGTGCCAGTAGTATACTAGCGGGGGGGGCTCGGGAGCTGTTTTTT
CASSILAGGARELFF
>TRBJ1-6|-|-|TRBV7-9
TGTGCCAGCAGCTATTTGGAGGGGTCTAATTCACCCCTCCACTTT
CASSYLEGSNSPLHF
>TRBJ2-3|TRBD1|once|TRBV7-6
TGTGCCAGCAGCTATCGGACAGGGGGCGGAGATACGCAGTATTTT
CASSYRTGGGDTQYF
>TRBJ2-7|TRBD1|-|TRBV7-9
TGTGCCAGCAGCTTATATAACAGGGGGGCTAAGGAGCAGTACTTC
CASSLYNRGAKEQYF
>TRBJ1-1|-|-|TRBV30
TGTGCCTGGAGTGGCCCGGCTAGGAACACTGAAGCTTTCTTT
CAWSGPARNTEAFF
>TRBJ2-2|-|-|TRBV11-3
TGTGCCAGCAGCTTAGCGGGAGCCGGGGAGCTGTTTTTT
CASSLAGAGELFF
>TRBJ2-7|TRBD1|-|TRBV14
TGTGCCAGCAGCCAATTAAGGACAGGGAAAGACGAGCAGTACTTC
CASSQLRTGKDEQYF
>TRBJ1-4|TRBD1|-|TRBV27
TGTGCCAGCAGTTGGGGACAGGGGGCTGAAAAACTGTTTTTT
CASSWGQGAEKLFF
>TRBJ2-5|TRBD2|-|TRBV5-4
TGTGCCAGCAGCTCAGCGGGAGGCGGAGAGACCCAGTACTTC
CASSSAGGGETQYF
>TRBJ1-4|-|-|TRBV5-6
TGTGCCAGCAGCTTCGGGGGTTTCTGGAAAAAACTGTTTTTT
CASSFGGFWKKLFF
>TRBJ1-1|-|-|TRBV27
TGTGCCAGCAGTTTCACAGGGAACACTGAAGCTTTCTTT
CASSFTGNTEAFF
>TRBJ2-1|-|-|TRBV27
TGTGCCAGCAGTCTATCTCAAACAGGGGGTCCGGGGGGCAATGAGCAGTTCTTC
CASSLSQTGGPGGNEQFF
>TRBJ2-2|TRBD2|-|TRBV29-1
TGCAGCGTTCTTAAGCGGGATAACACCGGGGAGCTGTTTTTT
CSVLKRDNTGELFF
>TRBJ2-7|-|-|TRBV9
TGTGCCAGCAGCCCGGGACACTCTTACGAGCAGTACTTC
CASSPGHSYEQYF
>TRBJ2-7|-|-|TRBV29-1
TGCAGCGTTCTGGACAACTACGAGCAGTACTTC
CSVLDNYEQYF
>TRBJ2-7|TRBD2|-|TRBV4-3
TGCGCCAGCAGCCAAACTAGCGGGGTCTCCTACGAGCAGTACTTC
CASSQTSGVSYEQYF
>TRBJ2-3|TRBD1|-|TRBV5-4
TGTGCCAGCAGCTTGGAGGGCCAGGGGGCCACAGATACGCAGTATTTT
CASSLEGQGATDTQYF
>TRBJ2-1|-|-|TRBV2
TGTGCCAGCAGTGCTACTAAGTACAATGAGCAGTTCTTC
CASSATKYNEQFF
>TRBJ1-1|TRBD1|-|TRBV6-5
TGTGCCAGCACCGGGACAGGGATGAACACTGAAGCTTTCTTT
CASTGTGMNTEAFF
>TRBJ2-5|-|-|TRBV9
TGTGCCAGCAGCCAAGGGACTGGGAAGGGGACCCAGTACTTC
CASSQGTGKGTQYF
>TRBJ2-7|TRBD1|-|TRBV19
TGTGCCAGTAGTATAAGGGACAGGGCTTACGAGCAGTACTTC
CASSIRDRAYEQYF
>TRBJ2-7|TRBD1|-|TRBV5-1
TGCGCCAGCAGCTCGGGACAGGGGTACGAGCAGTACTTC
CASSSGQGYEQYF
>TRBJ2-7|TRBD1|-|TRBV7-9
TGTGCCAGCAGCCTGGGACAGTCCCCCTACGAGCAGTACTTC
CASSLGQSPYEQYF
>TRBJ2-7|TRBD1|-|TRBV29-1
TGCAGCGTTTGGACAGGGGGCTCCTACGAGCAGTACTTC
CSVWTGGSYEQYF
>TRBJ2-5|-|-|TRBV5-1
TGCGCCAGCAGCCAAAGGGGGGGGTACCAAGAGACCCAGTACTTC
CASSQRGGYQETQYF
>TRBJ2-3|TRBD2|few|TRBV7-9
TGTGCCAGCAGCCCCGGACTAGCGGGTTCAGATACGCAGTATTTT
CASSPGLAGSDTQYF
>TRBJ1-3|TRBD1|-|TRBV4-1
TGCGCCAGCAGCCATACGGACAGGGGGATAGGAAACACCATATATTTT
CASSHTDRGIGNTIYF
>TRBJ2-1|TRBD2|-|TRBV6-1
TGTGCCAGCAGTGCAGGGCACTTAGCGGGAATTTACAATGAGCAGTTCTTC
CASSAGHLAGIYNEQFF